The 18 T cell receptor beta chains below were found in one sample sequenced in a study of kidney transplant recipient with SARS-CoV-2 infection. TCRdb reprocessed the reads with MiXCR, giving one entry per CDR3 protein. The sample includes under 250,000 distinct CDR3 sequences, about 30% of them seen just once. The sample consisted of a blood sample, taken at baseline and on roughly day 110 from a kidney transplant recipient. These receptors all come from a male patient in his thirties who had COVID-19 and was a kidney transplant recipient. Some T cells may possibly be graft donor cells.

The chain has TRBV2 and TRBJ2-5; D possibly corresponds to TRBD1 (5 bases). This CDR3 region has 15 residues. CDR1 SNHLY and CDR2 FYNNEI come from the germline V gene. With 8 bases removed from V and 1 base from J, the gap between germline ends came to 17 bases. CDR3 DNA sequence: TGTGCCAGCTCATTCCAGGGATCGGTCCAAGAGACCCAGTACTTC. Its protein is CASSFQGSVQETQYF.

This clonotype was picked up many times. This chain joins TRBV12-3 or TRBV12-4 and TRBJ1-2, with D uncertain. CDR3 size: 13 residues. V was trimmed by 5 bases and J by 7 bases, leaving 14 bases between them. DNA of the CDR3: TGTGCCAGCAGTCGGGTCCCAGGCCCTGGCTACACCTTC. Translated, it gives CASSRVPGPGYTF.

This clonotype was counted ten times or more. The V call is TRBV3-1, the J call TRBJ1-2; no clear D gene. Germline values: CDR1 LGHDT, CDR2 YNNKEL (reference sequence). The CDR3 spans 17 residues. The V gene lost 5 bases and the J gene lost 4 bases, with 23 bases spanning the gap. CDR3 bases: TGTGCCAGCAGCTGGTCGAACACCCTTCGAAAGACCTATGGCTACACCTTC. Translated: CASSWSNTLRKTYGYTF.

V is TRBV5-1 and J is TRBJ2-1, with D possibly being TRBD2 (5 bases). V lost 4 bases and J 2 bases, leaving 13 bases between the germline ends. CDR1 SGHRS and CDR2 YFSETQ come from the germline V gene. This CDR3 spans 15 amino acids. The CDR3 protein is CASSPPRGTYNEQFF. The CDR3 nucleotides are TGCGCCAGCAGCCCCCCCCGGGGTACCTACAATGAGCAGTTCTTC.

Comment on this clonotype: This may arise from a read error, as a much more abundant clone is one base away. The CDR3 protein is CASSLAGFREGADEQYF. The DNA of the CDR3 is TGTGCCAGCAGCTTGGCCGGATTTAGGGAGGGGGCCGACGAGCAGTACTTC. The chain employs TRBV5-6 and TRBJ2-7; D is possibly TRBD1 or TRBD2 (7 bases each). This CDR3 spans 17 amino acids. Trimming took 0 bases from V and 5 from J, leaving 21 bases between them. Germline CDR1 SGHDT, CDR2 YYEEEE. Based on the CDR3 plus reference TRBV5-6 and TRBJ2-7, the full variable domain is DAGVTQSPTHLIKTRGQQVTLRCSPKSGHDTVSWYQQALGQGPQFIFQYYEEEERQRGNFPDRFSGHQFPNYSSELNVNALLLGDSALYLCASSLAGFREGADEQYFGPGTRLTVT.

This clonotype was seen many times. The chain employs TRBV27 and TRBJ1-6; D unresolved. This CDR3 comprises 18 residues. The V gene's germline CDR1 is MNHEY and CDR2 SMNVEV (reference sequence). V gave up 1 base and J gave up 0 bases, with 13 bases separating them. CDR3 sequence reads: CASSLYSAGSSYNSPLHF. For the CDR3, the DNA is TGTGCCAGCAGTTTATATAGTGCGGGGAGCTCCTATAATTCACCCCTCCACTTT.

This chain links TRBV11-3 with TRBJ2-3; D unresolved. Trimming pared 8 bases from V and 4 bases from J, leaving 7 bases between. The CDR3 totals 11 residues. Germline CDR1 reads SGHNT; CDR2 reads YENEEA. The CDR3 region has the DNA TGTGCCAGCGGGTCGGCAGATACGCAGTATTTT. Protein sequence: CASGSADTQYF.

About this clonotype itself: A much larger clone differs by one base, so this may be a read error. The CDR3 coding sequence is TGTGCCAGCAGCACCCTACGATTCCCTGAACCACTCACCGGGGAGCCGTTTTTT. As protein: CASSTLRFPEPLTGEPFF. The chain has TRBV5-5 and TRBJ2-2; TRBD2 is a possible D gene (5 bases). Per the germline V gene, CDR1 is SGHKS and CDR2 is YYEKEE (reference sequence). The length of the CDR3 is 18 residues.

This clonotype has at least ten counts. This sequence joins TRBV7-9 and TRBJ2-3; possibly TRBD1 for D (6 bases). V lost 8 bases, J lost 2 bases, and 14 bases lay in between. The CDR3 loop spans 14 amino acids. Per the germline V gene, CDR1 is SEHNR and CDR2 is FQNEAQ (reference sequence). The CDR3 protein is CASRQGFNTDTQYF. The CDR3 DNA reads as TGTGCCAGCCGCCAGGGGTTTAACACAGATACGCAGTATTTT.

Concerning this clonotype: A read error may be the cause here, since a much bigger clone is one base away. V and J are TRBV5-4 and TRBJ1-2, with D tentatively TRBD1 (5 bases). The V gene's germline CDR1 is SGHNT and CDR2 YYREEE (reference sequence). The CDR3 is 13 residues long. CDR3 sequence reads: CTSSLGRDRGYTF. In DNA form, the CDR3 reads TGTACCAGCAGCTTGGGCCGGGACCGGGGCTACACCTTC.

As for this clonotype: One base away lies a much larger clone, so this may be a sequencing read error. The V and J genes are TRBV11-1 and TRBJ2-1, with D possibly TRBD1 on 5 matching bases. The germline V gene encodes CDR1 SGHAT and CDR2 FQDESV (reference sequence). Trimming stripped 5 bases from V and 6 bases from J, with 11 bases between. CDR3 length equals 13 residues. The CDR3 sequence is CASSQDRGNEQFF. The CDR3 bases are TGTGCCAGCAGCCAAGACAGAGGCAATGAGCAGTTCTTC.

With respect to this clonotype: This may come from a read error, since a much larger clone is one base off. This chain connects TRBV6-5 to TRBJ1-2, with a tentative D call TRBD1 (6 bases). The CDR3 loop spans 15 amino acids. Germline lookup yields CDR1 MNHEY and CDR2 SVGAGI. CDR3 sequence: CASNYSGGQVAGYTF. The CDR3 DNA reads as TGTGCCAGCAATTACTCGGGGGGGCAAGTAGCTGGCTACACCTTC.

As regards this clonotype: At one end the junction does not follow the germline gene, possibly because of a read error. This chain joins TRBV4-1 and TRBJ1-4; no reliable D call. Germline CDR1 is MGHRA and CDR2 is YSYEKL. The CDR3 has 15 residues. CDR3 region: CANSHERATNKKLFF. CDR3 coding DNA: TGCGCCAACAGCCATGAAAGGGCTACCAATAAAAAACTGTTTTTT.

The sample holds many counts of this clonotype. This chain joins TRBV30 and TRBJ2-2, with D tentatively TRBD2 (5 bases). Germline lookup yields CDR1 GTSNPN and CDR2 SVGIG (reference sequence). This CDR3 is 14 amino acids long. V was shortened by 2 bases and J by 5 bases, with 12 bases between the two germline ends. CDR3 in DNA: TGTGCCTGGAGTAGGGCAGGCGGGACCGGGGAGCTGTTTTTT. Its translation: CAWSRAGGTGELFF.

With respect to this clonotype: Compared with germline, one end of the junction differs, possibly owing to a read error. The chain carries TRBV6-8 and TRBJ1-2; D gene uncertain. The CDR3 has 17 residues. The germline CDR1 and CDR2 sequences are MNHGY and SAAAGT. As DNA, the CDR3 is TGTGCCAGCAGTGCGTTAGTACGCTCTAGAAAGACCTATGGCCACACCTTC. Translating gives CASSALVRSRKTYGHTF.

This clonotype was observed at least ten times. The chain links TRBV27 to TRBJ1-1, with a possible D match to TRBD1 (5 bases). Trimming cost V 1 base and J 10 bases, with 10 bases left between them. The germline gives CDR1 MNHEY, CDR2 SMNVEV (reference sequence). The CDR3 consists of 12 residues. The CDR3 bases are TGTGCCAGCAGTTTATTGGGGGGGGTAGCTTTCTTT. It specifies CASSLLGGVAFF.

There are many counts of this clonotype. CDR3 bases: TGTGCCAGCAAGAATAATCTTGCGGGGAGACCCTACAATGAGCAGTTCTTC. Protein sequence: CASKNNLAGRPYNEQFF. V and J are TRBV25-1 and TRBJ2-1, with TRBD2 as a possible D gene (6 bases). CDR1 and CDR2 from the germline V gene are MGHDK and SYGVNS. This CDR3 spans 17 amino acids. Trimming stripped 7 bases from V and 2 bases from J, with 21 bases between.

About this clonotype itself: A much larger clone lies a single base off, so this may be a read error. The CDR3 DNA is TGTGCCAGCGGTTTATTGAGACAGGAAGCCTACGAGCAGTACTTC. Translated: CASGLLRQEAYEQYF. The chain carries TRBV28 and TRBJ2-7, with D possibly TRBD1 on 6 matching bases. This CDR3 spans 15 amino acids. Germline assignment: CDR1 MDHEN and CDR2 SYDVKM. The full variable domain, completed using reference TRBV28 and TRBJ2-7, is DVKVTQSSRYLVKRTGEKVFLECVQDMDHENMFWYRQDPGLGLRLIYFSYDVKMKEKGDIPEGYSVSREKKERFSLILESASTNQTSMYLCASGLLRQEAYEQYFGPGTRLTVT.